This record looks at one TCR beta chain sequence and its context. Its antigen is unknown. The CDR3 runs 15 residues. V lost 2 bases and J lost 3; bases outside the gene matches: 4. Germline V gives CDR1 DFQATT, CDR2 SNEGSKA (reference sequence). These data belong to a study of T cells in Graves' hyperthyroidism and ophthalmopathy. Study-wide points: Ophthalmopathy got predicted by the model a median roughly 6.1 months before its onset.

Patients were excluded for uncontrolled infection, other autoimmune disease, pregnancy or lactation. Clinical symptoms, serum thyroxine and TRAb, thyroid ultrasound and orbital computed tomography were used for the diagnoses. Amplification of TCR beta CDR3 regions used RNA as the template. The primer set for the first-round RT-PCR of the TCR CDR3 was HTBI. TCRdb redid the calling of the multiplex PCR reads with MiXCR, one entry per CDR3 protein. This table holds 540,000 or so distinct CDR3 sequences, about 45% found once. The sequencing input was peripheral blood or thyroid tissue (not recorded which). The V call is TRBV20-1, the J call TRBJ2-2; 9 positions match TRBD1. This receptor was obtained from an adult woman with Graves' disease, either hyperthyroidism or ophthalmopathy (not recorded which). The CDR3, as DNA: TGCAGTGCTAGACCGCGGGACAGGGACACCGGGGAGCTGTTTTTT. This codes for CSARPRDRDTGELFF.